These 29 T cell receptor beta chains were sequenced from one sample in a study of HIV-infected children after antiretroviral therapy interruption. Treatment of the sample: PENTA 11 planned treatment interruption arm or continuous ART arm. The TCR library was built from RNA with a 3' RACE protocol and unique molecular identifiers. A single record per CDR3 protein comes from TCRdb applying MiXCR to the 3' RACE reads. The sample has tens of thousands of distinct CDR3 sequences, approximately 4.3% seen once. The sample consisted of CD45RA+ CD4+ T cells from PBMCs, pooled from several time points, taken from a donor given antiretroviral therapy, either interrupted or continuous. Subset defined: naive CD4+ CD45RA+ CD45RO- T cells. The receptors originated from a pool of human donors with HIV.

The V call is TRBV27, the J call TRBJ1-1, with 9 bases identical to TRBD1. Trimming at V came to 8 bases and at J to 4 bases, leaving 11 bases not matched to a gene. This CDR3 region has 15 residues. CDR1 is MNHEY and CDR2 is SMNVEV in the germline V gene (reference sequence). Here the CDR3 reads CASHVSGTGSTEAFF. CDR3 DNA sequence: TGTGCCAGCCACGTCTCCGGGACAGGGTCCACTGAAGCTTTCTTT.

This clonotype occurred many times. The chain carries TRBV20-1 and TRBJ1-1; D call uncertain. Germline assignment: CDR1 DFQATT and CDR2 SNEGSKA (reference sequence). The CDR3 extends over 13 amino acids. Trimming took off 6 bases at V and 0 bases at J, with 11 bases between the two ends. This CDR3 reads CSASGRVNTEAFF. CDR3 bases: TGCAGTGCCTCTGGCAGAGTGAACACTGAAGCTTTCTTT.

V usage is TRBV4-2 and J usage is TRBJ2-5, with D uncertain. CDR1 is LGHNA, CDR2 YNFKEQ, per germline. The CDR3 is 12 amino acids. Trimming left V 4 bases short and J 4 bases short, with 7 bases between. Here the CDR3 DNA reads TGTGCCAGCAGCCCCCTGGGAGAGACCCAGTACTTC. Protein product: CASSPLGETQYF.

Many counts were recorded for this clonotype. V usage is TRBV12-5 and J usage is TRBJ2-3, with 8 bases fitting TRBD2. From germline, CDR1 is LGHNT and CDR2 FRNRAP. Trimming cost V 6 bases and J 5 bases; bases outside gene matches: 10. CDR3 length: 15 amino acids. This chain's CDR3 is CASGLGERGRDTQYF. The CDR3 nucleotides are TGTGCTAGTGGCCTGGGGGAGCGGGGGAGAGATACGCAGTATTTT.

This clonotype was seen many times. The CDR3 spells CASGRGAGQPQHF. DNA for the CDR3: TGTGCCAGCGGTCGGGGGGCCGGTCAGCCCCAGCATTTT. This chain links TRBV2 with TRBJ1-5; the D gene is possibly TRBD1 (6 bases). Germline CDR1 SNHLY, CDR2 FYNNEI. The CDR3 totals 13 residues. The ends were cut back, 8 bases at V and 6 bases at J, with 14 bases in the middle. The full variable domain, its missing parts supplied by reference TRBV2 and TRBJ1-5, is EPEVTQTPSHQVTQMGQEVILRCVPISNHLYFYWYRQILGQKVEFLVSFYNNEISEKSEIFDDQFSVERPDGSNFTLKIRSTKLEDSAMYFCASGRGAGQPQHFGDGTRLSIL.

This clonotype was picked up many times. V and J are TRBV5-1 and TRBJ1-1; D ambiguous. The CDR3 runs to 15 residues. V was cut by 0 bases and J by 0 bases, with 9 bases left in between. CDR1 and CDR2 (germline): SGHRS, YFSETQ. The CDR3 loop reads CASSLDGVLNTEAFF. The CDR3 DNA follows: TGCGCCAGCAGCTTGGATGGGGTCCTGAACACTGAAGCTTTCTTT.

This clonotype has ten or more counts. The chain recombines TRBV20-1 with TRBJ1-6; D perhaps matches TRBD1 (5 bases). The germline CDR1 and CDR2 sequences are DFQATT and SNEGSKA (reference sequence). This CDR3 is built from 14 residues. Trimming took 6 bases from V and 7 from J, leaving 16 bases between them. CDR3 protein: CSAGLTDLNSPLHF. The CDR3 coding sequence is TGCAGTGCGGGTTTGACAGATTTAAATTCACCCCTCCACTTT.

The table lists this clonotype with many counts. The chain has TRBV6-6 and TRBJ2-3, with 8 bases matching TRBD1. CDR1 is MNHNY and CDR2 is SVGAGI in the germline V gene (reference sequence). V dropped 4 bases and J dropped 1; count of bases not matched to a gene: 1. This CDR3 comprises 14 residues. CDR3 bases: TGTGCCAGCAGTTGGGGACAGGGCACAGATACGCAGTATTTT. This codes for CASSWGQGTDTQYF.

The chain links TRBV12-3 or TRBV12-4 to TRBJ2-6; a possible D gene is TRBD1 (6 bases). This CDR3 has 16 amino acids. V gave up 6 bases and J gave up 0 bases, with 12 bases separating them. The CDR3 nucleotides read TGTGCCAGCAGCGCGGACAGACTCTCTGGGGCCAACGTCCTGACTTTC. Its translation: CASSADRLSGANVLTF.

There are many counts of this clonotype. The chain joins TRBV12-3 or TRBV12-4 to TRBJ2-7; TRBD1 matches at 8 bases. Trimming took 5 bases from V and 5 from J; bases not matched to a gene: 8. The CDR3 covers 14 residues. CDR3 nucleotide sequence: TGTGCCAGCAGTCCCCTAAGGACAGGGAACGAGCAGTACTTC. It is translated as CASSPLRTGNEQYF.

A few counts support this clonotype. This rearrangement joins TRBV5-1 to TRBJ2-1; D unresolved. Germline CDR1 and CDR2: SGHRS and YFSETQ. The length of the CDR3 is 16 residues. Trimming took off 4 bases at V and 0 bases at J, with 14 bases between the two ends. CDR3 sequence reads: CASSPRPMSSYNEQFF. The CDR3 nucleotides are TGCGCCAGCAGCCCCCGCCCAATGAGCTCCTACAATGAGCAGTTCTTC. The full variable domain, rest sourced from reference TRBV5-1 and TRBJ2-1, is KAGVTQTPRYLIKTRGQQVTLSCSPISGHRSVSWYQQTPGQGLQFLFEYFSETQRNKGNFPGRFSGRQFSNSRSEMNVSTLELGDSALYLCASSPRPMSSYNEQFFGPGTRLTVL.

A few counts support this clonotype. The CDR3 protein is CASSQAGERQETQYF. In nucleotides, the CDR3 is TGTGCCAGCAGCCAAGCGGGGGAGAGGCAAGAGACCCAGTACTTC. This chain uses TRBV3-1 with TRBJ2-5; possible D gene TRBD2, 6 bases. This CDR3 has 15 residues. CDR1 LGHDT and CDR2 YNNKEL come from the germline V gene (reference sequence). Trimming stripped 1 base from V and 2 bases from J, with 11 bases between.

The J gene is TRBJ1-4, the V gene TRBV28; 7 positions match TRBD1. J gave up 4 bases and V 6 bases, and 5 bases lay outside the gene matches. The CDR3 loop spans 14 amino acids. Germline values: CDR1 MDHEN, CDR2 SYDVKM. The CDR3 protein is CASRAGGGNEKLFF. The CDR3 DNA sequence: TGTGCCAGCAGGGCAGGGGGAGGTAATGAAAAACTGTTTTTT.

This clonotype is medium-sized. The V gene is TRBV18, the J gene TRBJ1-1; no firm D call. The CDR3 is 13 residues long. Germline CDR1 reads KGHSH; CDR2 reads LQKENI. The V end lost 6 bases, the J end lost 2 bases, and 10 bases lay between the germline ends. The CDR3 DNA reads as TGTGCCAGCTCCCCTGGGCCCAACACTGAAGCTTTCTTT. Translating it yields CASSPGPNTEAFF.

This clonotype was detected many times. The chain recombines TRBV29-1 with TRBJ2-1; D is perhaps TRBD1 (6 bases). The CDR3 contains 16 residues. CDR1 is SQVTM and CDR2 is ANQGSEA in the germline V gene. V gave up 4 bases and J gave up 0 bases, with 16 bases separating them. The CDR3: CSVGRHRVRSYNEQFF. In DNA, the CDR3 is TGCAGCGTTGGAAGACACAGGGTCCGCTCCTACAATGAGCAGTTCTTC.

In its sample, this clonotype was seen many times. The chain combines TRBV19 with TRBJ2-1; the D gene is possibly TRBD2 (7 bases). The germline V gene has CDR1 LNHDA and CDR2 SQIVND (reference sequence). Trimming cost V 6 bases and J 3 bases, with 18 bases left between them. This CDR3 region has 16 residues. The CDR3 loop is CASRPTGGLYYNEQFF. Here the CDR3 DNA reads TGTGCCAGTAGGCCGACGGGGGGCCTCTACTACAATGAGCAGTTCTTC.

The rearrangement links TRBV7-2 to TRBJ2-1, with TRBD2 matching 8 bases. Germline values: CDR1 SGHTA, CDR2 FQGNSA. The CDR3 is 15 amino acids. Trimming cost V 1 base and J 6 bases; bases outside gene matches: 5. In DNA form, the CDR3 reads TGTGCCAGCAGCTTAGACGGGGGGGCCAGCAATGAGCAGTTCTTC. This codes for CASSLDGGASNEQFF. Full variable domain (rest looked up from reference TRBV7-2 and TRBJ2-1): GAGVSQSPSNKVTEKGKDVELRCDPISGHTALYWYRQSLGQGLEFLIYFQGNSAPDKSGLPSDRFSAERTGGSVSTLTIQRTQQEDSAVYLCASSLDGGASNEQFFGPGTRLTVL.

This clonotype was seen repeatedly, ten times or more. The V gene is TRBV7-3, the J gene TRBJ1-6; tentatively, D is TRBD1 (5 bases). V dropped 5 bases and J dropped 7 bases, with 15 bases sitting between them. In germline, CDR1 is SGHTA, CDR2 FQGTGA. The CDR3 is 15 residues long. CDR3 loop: CASSKDPGLNSPLHF. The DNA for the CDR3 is TGTGCCAGCAGCAAAGACCCAGGGTTGAATTCACCCCTCCACTTT.

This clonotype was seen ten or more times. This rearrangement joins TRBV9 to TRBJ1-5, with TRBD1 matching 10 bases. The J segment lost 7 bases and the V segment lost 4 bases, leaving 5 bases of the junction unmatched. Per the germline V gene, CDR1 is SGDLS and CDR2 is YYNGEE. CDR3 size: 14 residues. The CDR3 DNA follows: TGTGCCAGCAGCCTAGGGACAGGGGAACAGCCCCAGCATTTT. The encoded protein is CASSLGTGEQPQHF.

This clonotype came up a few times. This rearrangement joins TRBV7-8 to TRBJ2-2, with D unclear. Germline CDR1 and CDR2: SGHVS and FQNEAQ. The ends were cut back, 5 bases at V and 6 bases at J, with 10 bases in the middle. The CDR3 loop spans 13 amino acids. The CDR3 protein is CASSILGSGELFF. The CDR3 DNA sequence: TGTGCCAGCAGCATCCTAGGTTCCGGGGAGCTGTTTTTT.

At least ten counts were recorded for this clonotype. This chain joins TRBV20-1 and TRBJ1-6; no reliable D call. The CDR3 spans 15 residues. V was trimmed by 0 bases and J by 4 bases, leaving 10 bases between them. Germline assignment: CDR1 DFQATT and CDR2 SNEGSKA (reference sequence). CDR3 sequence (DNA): TGCAGTGCTAGAGATGGCGGCTCATATAATTCACCCCTCCACTTT. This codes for CSARDGGSYNSPLHF.

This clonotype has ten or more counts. CDR3: CSAWQGSGQPQHF. In DNA form, the CDR3 reads TGCAGTGCGTGGCAGGGAAGCGGTCAGCCCCAGCATTTT. The chain couples TRBV20-1 to TRBJ1-5, with D maybe TRBD1 (5 bases). Germline lookup yields CDR1 DFQATT and CDR2 SNEGSKA (reference sequence). This CDR3 comprises 13 residues. Trimming pared 6 bases from V and 6 bases from J, leaving 15 bases between.

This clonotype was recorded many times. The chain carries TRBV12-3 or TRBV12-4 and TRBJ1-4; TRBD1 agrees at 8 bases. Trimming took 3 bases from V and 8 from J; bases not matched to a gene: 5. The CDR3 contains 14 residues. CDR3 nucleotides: TGTGCCAGCAGTTTTGACAGGGGAGGAGAAAAACTGTTTTTT. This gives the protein CASSFDRGGEKLFF.

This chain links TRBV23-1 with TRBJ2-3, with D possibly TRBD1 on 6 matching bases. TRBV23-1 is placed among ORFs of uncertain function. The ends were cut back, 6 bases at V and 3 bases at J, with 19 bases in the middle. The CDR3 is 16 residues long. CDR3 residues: CASSQGQGKSTDTQYF. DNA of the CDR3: TGCGCCAGCAGCCAAGGGCAGGGGAAGTCAACAGATACGCAGTATTTT.

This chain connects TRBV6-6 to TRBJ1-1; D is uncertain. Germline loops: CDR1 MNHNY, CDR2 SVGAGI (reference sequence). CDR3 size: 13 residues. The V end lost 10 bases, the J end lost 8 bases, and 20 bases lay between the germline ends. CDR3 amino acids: CATCPSGGREAFF. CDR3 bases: TGTGCCACCTGCCCGAGTGGAGGGAGGGAAGCTTTCTTT.

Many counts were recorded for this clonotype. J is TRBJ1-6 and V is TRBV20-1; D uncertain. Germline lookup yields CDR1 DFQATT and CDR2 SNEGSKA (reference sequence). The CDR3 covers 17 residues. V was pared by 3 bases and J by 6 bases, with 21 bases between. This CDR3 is CSARLVLTFLGNSPLHF. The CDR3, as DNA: TGCAGTGCTAGGCTGGTATTGACCTTTCTGGGTAATTCACCCCTCCACTTT.

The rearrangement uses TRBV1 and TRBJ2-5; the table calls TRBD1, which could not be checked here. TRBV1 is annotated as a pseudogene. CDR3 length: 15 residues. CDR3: CASSQMGQTQETQYF. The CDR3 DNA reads TGCGCCAGCAGCCAAATGGGACAGACGCAAGAGACCCAGTACTTC.

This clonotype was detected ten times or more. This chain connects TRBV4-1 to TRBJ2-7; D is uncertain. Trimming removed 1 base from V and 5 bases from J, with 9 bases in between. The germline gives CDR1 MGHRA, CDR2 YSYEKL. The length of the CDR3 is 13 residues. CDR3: CASSQVGKDEQYF. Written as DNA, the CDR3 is TGCGCCAGCAGCCAAGTGGGGAAGGACGAGCAGTACTTC.

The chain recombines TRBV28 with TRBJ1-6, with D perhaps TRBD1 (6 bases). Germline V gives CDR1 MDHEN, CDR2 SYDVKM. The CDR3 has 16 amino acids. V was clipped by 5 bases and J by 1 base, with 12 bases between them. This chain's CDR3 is CASSTEGGSYNSPLHF. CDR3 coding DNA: TGTGCCAGCAGTACCGAGGGGGGATCCTATAATTCACCCCTCCACTTT.